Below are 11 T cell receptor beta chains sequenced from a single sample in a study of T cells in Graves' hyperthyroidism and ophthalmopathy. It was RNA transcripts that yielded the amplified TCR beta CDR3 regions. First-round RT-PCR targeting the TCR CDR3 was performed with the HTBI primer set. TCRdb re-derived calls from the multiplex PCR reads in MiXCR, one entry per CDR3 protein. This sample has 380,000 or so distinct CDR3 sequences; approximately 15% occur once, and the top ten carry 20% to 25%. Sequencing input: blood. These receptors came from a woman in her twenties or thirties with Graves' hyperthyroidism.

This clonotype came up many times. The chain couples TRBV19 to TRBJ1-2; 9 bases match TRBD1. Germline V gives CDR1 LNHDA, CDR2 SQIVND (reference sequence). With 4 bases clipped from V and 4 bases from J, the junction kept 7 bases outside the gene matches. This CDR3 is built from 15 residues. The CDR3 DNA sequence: TGTGCCAGTAGTACATGGGACAGGGAGATCTATGGCTACACCTTC. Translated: CASSTWDREIYGYTF.

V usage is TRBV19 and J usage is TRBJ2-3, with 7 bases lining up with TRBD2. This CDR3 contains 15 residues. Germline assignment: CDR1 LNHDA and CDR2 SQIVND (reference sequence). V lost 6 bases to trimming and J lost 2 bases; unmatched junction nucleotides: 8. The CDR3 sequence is CASRPPGLNTDTQYF. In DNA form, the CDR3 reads TGTGCCAGTAGACCCCCGGGACTAAACACAGATACGCAGTATTTT.

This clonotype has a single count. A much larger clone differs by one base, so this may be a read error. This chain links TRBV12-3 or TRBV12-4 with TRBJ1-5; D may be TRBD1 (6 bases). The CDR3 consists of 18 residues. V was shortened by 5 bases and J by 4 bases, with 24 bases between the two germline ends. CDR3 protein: CASSRKSRGAVANQPQHF. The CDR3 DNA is TGTGCCAGCAGTCGAAAGAGCCGGGGGGCCGTTGCAAATCAGCCCCAGCATTTT.

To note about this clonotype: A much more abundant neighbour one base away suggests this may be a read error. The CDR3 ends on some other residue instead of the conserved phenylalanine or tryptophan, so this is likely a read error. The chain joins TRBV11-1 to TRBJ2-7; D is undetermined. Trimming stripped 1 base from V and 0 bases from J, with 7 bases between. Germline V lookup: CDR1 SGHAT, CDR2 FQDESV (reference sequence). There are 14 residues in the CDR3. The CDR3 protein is CASSLDYSSYEQYL. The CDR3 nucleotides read TGTGCCAGCAGCTTAGACTATTCCTCCTACGAGCAGTACCTC.

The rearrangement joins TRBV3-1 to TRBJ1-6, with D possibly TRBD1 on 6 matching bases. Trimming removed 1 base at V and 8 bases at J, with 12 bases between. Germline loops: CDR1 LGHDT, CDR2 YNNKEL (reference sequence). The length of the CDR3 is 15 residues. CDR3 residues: CASSQVGTRDSPLHF. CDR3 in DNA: TGTGCCAGCAGCCAAGTTGGGACACGAGATTCACCCCTCCACTTT. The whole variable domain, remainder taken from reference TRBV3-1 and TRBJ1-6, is DTAVSQTPKYLVTQMGNDKSIKCEQNLGHDTMYWYKQDSKKFLKIMFSYNNKELIINETVPNRFSPKSPDKAHLNLHINSLELGDSAVYFCASSQVGTRDSPLHFGNGTRLTVT.

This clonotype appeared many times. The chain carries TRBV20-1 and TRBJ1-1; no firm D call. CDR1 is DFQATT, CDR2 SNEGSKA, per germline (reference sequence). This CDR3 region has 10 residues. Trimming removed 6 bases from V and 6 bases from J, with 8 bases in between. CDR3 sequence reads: CSARVAEAFF. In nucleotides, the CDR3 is TGCAGTGCCCGCGTAGCTGAAGCTTTCTTT.

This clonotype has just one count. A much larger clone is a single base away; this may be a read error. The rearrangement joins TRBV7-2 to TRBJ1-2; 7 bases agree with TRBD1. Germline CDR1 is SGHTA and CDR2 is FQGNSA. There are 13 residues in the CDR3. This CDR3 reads CANSSYRGRGYTF. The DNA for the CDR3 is TGTGCCAACAGCTCTTACAGGGGAAGAGGCTACACCTTC.

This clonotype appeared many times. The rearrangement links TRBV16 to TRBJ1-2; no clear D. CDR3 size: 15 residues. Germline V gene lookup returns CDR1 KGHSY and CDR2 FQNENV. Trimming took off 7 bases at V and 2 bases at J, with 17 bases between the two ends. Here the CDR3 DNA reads TGTGCCAGCACCCCCCTGGAGGGCCACAACTATGGCTACACCTTC. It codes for CASTPLEGHNYGYTF.

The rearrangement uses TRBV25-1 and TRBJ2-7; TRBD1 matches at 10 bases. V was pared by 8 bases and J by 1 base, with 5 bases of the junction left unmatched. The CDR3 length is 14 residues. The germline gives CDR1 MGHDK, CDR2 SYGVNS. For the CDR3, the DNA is TGTGCCAGCCTCGGGACAGGGGTATCCTACGAGCAGTACTTC. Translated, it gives CASLGTGVSYEQYF.

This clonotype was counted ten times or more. The CDR3 DNA is TGTGCCAGCAGTTCCACAGGAACAGGGGGCCATAATTCACCCCTCCACTTT. Translating it yields CASSSTGTGGHNSPLHF. The chain is built from TRBV28 and TRBJ1-6; 9 nucleotides match TRBD1. This CDR3 spans 17 amino acids. V lost 4 bases to trimming and J lost 5 bases; unmatched junction nucleotides: 9. The V gene's germline CDR1 is MDHEN and CDR2 SYDVKM. The complete variable domain, with remaining parts taken from reference TRBV28 and TRBJ1-6, reads DVKVTQSSRYLVKRTGEKVFLECVQDMDHENMFWYRQDPGLGLRLIYFSYDVKMKEKGDIPEGYSVSREKKERFSLILESASTNQTSMYLCASSSTGTGGHNSPLHFGNGTRLTVT.

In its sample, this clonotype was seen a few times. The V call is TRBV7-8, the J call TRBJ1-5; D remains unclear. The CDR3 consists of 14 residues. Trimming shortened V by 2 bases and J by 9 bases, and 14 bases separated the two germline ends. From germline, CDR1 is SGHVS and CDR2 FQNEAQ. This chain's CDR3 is CASSLRASTGPQHF. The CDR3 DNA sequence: TGTGCCAGCAGCTTAAGGGCCAGCACGGGGCCCCAGCATTTT.